This is a list of T cell receptor beta chains from one sample in a study of blood T cells in healthy people across ages. TCRdb analysed the 5' RACE reads with MiXCR anew, one entry per CDR3 protein. The table shows 600,000 to 850,000 distinct CDR3 sequences, with about 42% occurring only once. Sequenced material: blood. These receptors were taken from a woman between 55 and 75 years old in good health. Each CDR3 is given with its conserved first and last residue.

TRBV6-1,CASTQQGGNSDTQYF
TRBV30,CAWSVMLQSSYNSPLHF
TRBV4-2,CASSQDLLVGQPQHF
TRBV21-1,CASSKCGGASRETQYF
TRBV14,CASSQDQGFWTDTQYF
TRBV6-5,CASSPGHRYGYTF
TRBV7-2,CASSLVVTTGGSPLHF
TRBV6-4,CASSETALTEAFF
TRBV25-1,CASSDFTVNTGELFF
TRBV5-1,CASSLTQGNGELFF
TRBV7-2,CASSTGAGFGDTQYF
TRBV6-5,CASSYNDIYNEQYF